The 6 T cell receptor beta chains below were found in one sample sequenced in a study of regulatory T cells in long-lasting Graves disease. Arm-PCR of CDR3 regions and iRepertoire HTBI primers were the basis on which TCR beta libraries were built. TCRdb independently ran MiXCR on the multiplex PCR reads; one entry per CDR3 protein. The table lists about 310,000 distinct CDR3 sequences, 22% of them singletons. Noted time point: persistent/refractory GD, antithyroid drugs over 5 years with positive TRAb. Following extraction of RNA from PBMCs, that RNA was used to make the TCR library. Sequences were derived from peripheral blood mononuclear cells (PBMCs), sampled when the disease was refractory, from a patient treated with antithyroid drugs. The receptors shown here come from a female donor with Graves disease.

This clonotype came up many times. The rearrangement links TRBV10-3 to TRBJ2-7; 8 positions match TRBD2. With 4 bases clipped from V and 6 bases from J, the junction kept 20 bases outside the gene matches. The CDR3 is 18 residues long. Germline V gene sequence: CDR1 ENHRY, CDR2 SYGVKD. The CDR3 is CAISGDGESLSGISEQYF. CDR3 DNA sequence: TGTGCCATCAGTGGAGACGGGGAGAGTCTTAGCGGGATAAGCGAGCAGTACTTC.

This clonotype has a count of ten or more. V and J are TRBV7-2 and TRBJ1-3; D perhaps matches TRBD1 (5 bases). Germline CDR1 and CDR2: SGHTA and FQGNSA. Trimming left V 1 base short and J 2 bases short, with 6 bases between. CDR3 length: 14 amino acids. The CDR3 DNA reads TGTGCCAGCAGCTTAGGGGGGACTGGAAACACCATATATTTT. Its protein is CASSLGGTGNTIYF.

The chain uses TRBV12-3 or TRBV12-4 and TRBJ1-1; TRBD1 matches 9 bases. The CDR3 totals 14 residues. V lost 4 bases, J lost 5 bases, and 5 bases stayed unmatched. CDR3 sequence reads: CASSSRTGVTEAFF. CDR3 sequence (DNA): TGTGCCAGCAGTTCACGGACAGGGGTGACTGAAGCTTTCTTT.

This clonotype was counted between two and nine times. CDR3 protein: CSARVEGSPYEQYF. CDR3 sequence (DNA): TGCAGTGCTAGAGTAGAGGGGAGCCCCTACGAGCAGTACTTC. This rearrangement joins TRBV20-1 to TRBJ2-7; D tentatively reads TRBD1 or TRBD2 (5 bases each). Germline V gene data show CDR1 as DFQATT and CDR2 as SNEGSKA (reference sequence). Trimming left V 1 base short and J 2 bases short, with 12 bases between. The CDR3 has 14 residues.

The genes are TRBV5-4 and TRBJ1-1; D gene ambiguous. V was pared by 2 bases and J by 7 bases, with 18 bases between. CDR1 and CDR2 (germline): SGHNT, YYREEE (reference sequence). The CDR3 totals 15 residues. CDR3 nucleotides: TGTGCCAGCAGCTTTGTAGGCTGGCGTACTGGTGAAGCTTTCTTT. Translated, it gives CASSFVGWRTGEAFF.

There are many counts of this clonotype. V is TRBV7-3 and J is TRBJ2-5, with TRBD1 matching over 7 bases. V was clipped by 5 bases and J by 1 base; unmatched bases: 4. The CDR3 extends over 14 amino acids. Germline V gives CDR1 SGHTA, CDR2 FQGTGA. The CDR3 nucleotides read TGTGCCAGCAGCCCCACAGGGGCCCAAGAGACCCAGTACTTC. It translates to CASSPTGAQETQYF.